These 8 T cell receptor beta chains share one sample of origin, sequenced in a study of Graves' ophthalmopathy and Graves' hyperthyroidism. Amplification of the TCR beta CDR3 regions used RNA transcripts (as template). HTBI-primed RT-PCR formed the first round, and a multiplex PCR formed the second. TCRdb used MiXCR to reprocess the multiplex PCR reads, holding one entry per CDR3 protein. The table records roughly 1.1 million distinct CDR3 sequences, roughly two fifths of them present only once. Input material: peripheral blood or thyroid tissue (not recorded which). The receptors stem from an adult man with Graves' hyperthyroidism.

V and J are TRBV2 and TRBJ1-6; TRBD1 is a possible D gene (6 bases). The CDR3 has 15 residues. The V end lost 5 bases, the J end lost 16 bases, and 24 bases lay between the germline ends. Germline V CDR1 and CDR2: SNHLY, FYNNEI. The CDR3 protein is CASSLQGASQETLHF. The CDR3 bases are TGTGCCAGCAGTTTACAGGGAGCTTCCCAAGAGACACTCCACTTT.

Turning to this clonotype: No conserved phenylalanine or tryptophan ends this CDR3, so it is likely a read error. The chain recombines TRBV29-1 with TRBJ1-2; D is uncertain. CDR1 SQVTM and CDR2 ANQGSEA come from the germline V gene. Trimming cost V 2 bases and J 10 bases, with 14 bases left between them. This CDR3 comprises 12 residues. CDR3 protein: CSVESGPYNYTL. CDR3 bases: TGCAGCGTTGAATCCGGGCCATATAACTACACCCTC.

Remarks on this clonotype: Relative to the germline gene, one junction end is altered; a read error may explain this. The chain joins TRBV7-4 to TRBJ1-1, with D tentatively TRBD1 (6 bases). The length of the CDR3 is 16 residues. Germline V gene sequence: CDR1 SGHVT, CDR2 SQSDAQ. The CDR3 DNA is TGTGCCAGCAGCCGATATGGGCAGGGGACGAACACTGAAGCTCTCTTT. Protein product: CASSRYGQGTNTEALF. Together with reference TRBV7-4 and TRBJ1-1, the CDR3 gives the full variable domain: GAGVSQSPRYKVAKRGRDVALRCDSISGHVTLYWYRQTLGQGSEVLTYSQSDAQRDKSGRPSGRFSAERPERSVSTLKIQRTEQGDSAVYLCASSRYGQGTNTEALFGQGTRLTVV.

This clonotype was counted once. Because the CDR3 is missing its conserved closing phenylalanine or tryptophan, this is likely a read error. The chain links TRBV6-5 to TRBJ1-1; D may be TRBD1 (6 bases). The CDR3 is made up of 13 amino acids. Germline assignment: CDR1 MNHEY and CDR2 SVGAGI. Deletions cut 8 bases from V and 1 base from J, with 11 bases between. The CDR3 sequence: CASGRTANTEAFL. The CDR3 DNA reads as TGTGCCAGCGGAAGGACAGCGAACACTGAAGCTTTCCTT.

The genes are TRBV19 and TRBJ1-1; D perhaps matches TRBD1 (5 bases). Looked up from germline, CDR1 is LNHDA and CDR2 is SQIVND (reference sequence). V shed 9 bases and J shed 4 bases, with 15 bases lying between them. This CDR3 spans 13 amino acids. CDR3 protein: CASSSAGFTEAFF. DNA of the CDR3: TGTGCCAGCAGCTCCGCAGGGTTCACTGAAGCTTTCTTT.

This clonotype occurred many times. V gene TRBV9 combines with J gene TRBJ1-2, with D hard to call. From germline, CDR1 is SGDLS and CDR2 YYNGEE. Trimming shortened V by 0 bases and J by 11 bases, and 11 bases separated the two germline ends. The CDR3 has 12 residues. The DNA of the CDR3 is TGTGCCAGCAGCGTAGGCGCAGGAGGGTACACCTTC. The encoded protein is CASSVGAGGYTF.

The CDR3 DNA is TGTGCCAGCACCTACCCGGCCGATCAGCCCCAGCATTTT. Amino acids: CASTYPADQPQHF. The chain links TRBV7-2 to TRBJ1-5; D call uncertain. V shed 7 bases and J shed 5 bases, with 12 bases lying between them. The CDR3 length is 13 residues. The germline gives CDR1 SGHTA, CDR2 FQGNSA.

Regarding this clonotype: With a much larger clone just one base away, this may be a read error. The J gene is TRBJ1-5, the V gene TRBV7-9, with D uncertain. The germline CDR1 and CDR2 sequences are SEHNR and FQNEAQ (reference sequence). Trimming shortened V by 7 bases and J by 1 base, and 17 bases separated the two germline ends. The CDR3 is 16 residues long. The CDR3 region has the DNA TGTGCCAGCACCCCCAACCACGATTCAAGCAATCAGCCCCAGCATTTT. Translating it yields CASTPNHDSSNQPQHF. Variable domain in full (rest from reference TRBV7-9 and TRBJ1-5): DTGVSQNPRHKITKRGQNVTFRCDPISEHNRLYWYRQTLGQGPEFLTYFQNEAQLEKSRLLSDRFSAERPKGSFSTLEIQRTEQGDSAMYLCASTPNHDSSNQPQHFGDGTRLSIL.